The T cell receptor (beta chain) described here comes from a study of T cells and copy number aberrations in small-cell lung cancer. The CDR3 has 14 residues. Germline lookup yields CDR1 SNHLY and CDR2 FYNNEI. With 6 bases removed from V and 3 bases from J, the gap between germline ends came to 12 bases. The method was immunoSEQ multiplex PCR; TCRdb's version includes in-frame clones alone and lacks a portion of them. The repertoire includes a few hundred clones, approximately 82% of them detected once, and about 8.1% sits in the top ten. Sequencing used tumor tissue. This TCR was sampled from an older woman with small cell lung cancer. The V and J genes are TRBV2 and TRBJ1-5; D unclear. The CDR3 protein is CASSDGPDNQPQHF. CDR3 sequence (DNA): TGTGCCAGCAGCGACGGACCTGACAATCAGCCCCAGCATTTT.